Reported below is one T cell receptor (beta chain). Germline lookup yields CDR1 MNHGY and CDR2 SAAAGT. CDR3 size: 13 residues. The V and J ends lost 5 bases and 4 bases respectively, with 11 bases between them. These data come from a study of preoperative IRX-2 immunotherapy in early breast cancer. The table came from immunoSEQ multiplex PCR; TCRdb's copy has only in-frame clones and leaves some out. The profile covers roughly 99,000 clones, with roughly 85% appearing a single time and around 2% taken by the ten largest. The treatment was: preoperative locoregional IRX-2 cytokine immunotherapy. The receptor comes from a human donor with breast cancer. The specimen comprised tumor tissue, sampled after IRX-2 immunotherapy. This chain joins TRBV6-8 and TRBJ1-2; a possible D gene is TRBD1 (6 bases). The CDR3 here is CASSPQGSYGYTF. CDR3 in DNA: TGTGCCAGCAGTCCACAGGGTAGCTATGGCTACACCTTC.